The 28 T cell receptor beta chains listed next were all sequenced from one sample in a study of cytotoxic CD8 clonotypes in ibrutinib-treated CLL. TCRdb keeps only in-frame clones here, not all; method: immunoSEQ multiplex PCR. This table has tens of thousands of clones, 49% appearing once. This material consisted of PBMCs, taken before ibrutinib treatment. These receptors all come from a human donor with chronic lymphocytic leukemia.

This clone is termed large. This chain joins TRBV15 and TRBJ1-2; possible D gene TRBD1, 6 bases. CDR3 length equals 13 residues. Germline V gene data show CDR1 as LNHNV and CDR2 as YYDKDF (reference sequence). The ends were cut back, 6 bases at V and 4 bases at J, with 12 bases in the middle. CDR3 loop: CATRQGGGYGYTF. In nucleotides, the CDR3 is TGTGCCACCAGACAGGGCGGAGGCTATGGCTACACCTTC.

The chain links TRBV2 to TRBJ2-7; D not resolved. Germline values: CDR1 SNHLY, CDR2 FYNNEI. V lost 3 bases and J lost 2, with 11 bases in between. The CDR3 is made up of 14 amino acids. The CDR3 DNA is TGTGCCAGCAGTGATCGCAGGATCCCCTACGAGCAGTACTTC. It is translated as CASSDRRIPYEQYF.

This clone was found a few times. J is TRBJ1-6 and V is TRBV7-6, with 7 bases aligning to TRBD1. V was pared by 6 bases and J by 5 bases, with 4 bases of the junction left unmatched. CDR3 length equals 14 residues. Germline values: CDR1 SGHVS, CDR2 FNYEAQ. The CDR3 nucleotides are TGTGCCAGCAGTTCGGACAGGAATAATTCACCCCTCCACTTT. It codes for CASSSDRNNSPLHF.

The chain couples TRBV15 to TRBJ2-2, with 8 bases fitting TRBD1. V lost 8 bases and J lost 5; bases outside the gene matches: 7. CDR3 length: 14 amino acids. The germline gives CDR1 LNHNV, CDR2 YYDKDF (reference sequence). The CDR3 loop is CATRGQVGTGELFF. Here the CDR3 DNA reads TGTGCCACCCGGGGACAGGTGGGAACCGGGGAGCTGTTTTTT.

The rearrangement uses TRBV2 and TRBJ2-6, with D perhaps given as TRBD1 or TRBD2 (7 bases each). Germline CDR1 and CDR2: SNHLY and FYNNEI. The ends were cut back, 6 bases at V and 0 bases at J, with 15 bases in the middle. The length of the CDR3 is 17 residues. CDR3 residues: CASRQTGTISGANVLTF. The CDR3 DNA reads as TGTGCCAGCAGACAGACAGGGACTATCTCTGGGGCCAACGTCCTGACTTTC. Based on the CDR3 plus reference TRBV2 and TRBJ2-6, the full variable domain is EPEVTQTPSHQVTQMGQEVILRCVPISNHLYFYWYRQILGQKVEFLVSFYNNEISEKSEIFDDQFSVERPDGSNFTLKIRSTKLEDSAMYFCASRQTGTISGANVLTFGAGSRLTVL.

V and J are TRBV28 and TRBJ1-4; D not resolved. Trimming left V 6 bases short and J 7 bases short, with 6 bases between. This CDR3 comprises 11 residues. Germline CDR1 is MDHEN and CDR2 is SYDVKM. The CDR3 nucleotides read TGTGCCAGCAGGTCGGGTGAAAAACTGTTTTTT. This codes for CASRSGEKLFF.

Comments on this clone: The junction does not match germline at one end; this may be a read error. The chain uses TRBV6-1 and TRBJ2-5, with D perhaps TRBD1 or TRBD2 (5 bases each). Per the germline V gene, CDR1 is MNHNS and CDR2 is SASEGT. This CDR3 is 13 amino acids long. Written as DNA, the CDR3 is TGTGCCAGCAGGCTCTCGGGGCAAGATACCCAGTACTTC. As protein: CASRLSGQDTQYF.

The V call is TRBV6-5, the J call TRBJ2-7; the D call may be TRBD1 or TRBD2 (5 bases each). Trimming left V 0 bases short and J 7 bases short, with 16 bases between. This CDR3 is 15 amino acids long. Germline CDR1 and CDR2: MNHEY and SVGAGI. The CDR3 sequence is CASSYSGPPTLEQYF. DNA for the CDR3: TGTGCCAGCAGTTACTCGGGACCACCCACCTTGGAGCAGTACTTC.

J is TRBJ2-7 and V is TRBV9; TRBD1 matches at 7 bases. CDR1 and CDR2 (germline): SGDLS, YYNGEE. There are 16 residues in the CDR3. V shed 4 bases and J 3 bases; nucleotides not matched to a gene: 13. The DNA of the CDR3 is TGTGCCAGCAGCCCCGGAGAGACAGGGATCCGCTACGAGCAGTACTTC. Translated: CASSPGETGIRYEQYF.

V and J are TRBV9 and TRBJ2-3; 11 bases align to TRBD2. The CDR3 covers 16 residues. Trimming at V came to 4 bases and at J to 5 bases, leaving 9 bases not matched to a gene. Per the germline V gene, CDR1 is SGDLS and CDR2 is YYNGEE. The CDR3 reads CASSSISGGAKDTQYF. The DNA of the CDR3 is TGTGCCAGCAGCAGCATTAGCGGGGGGGCCAAAGATACGCAGTATTTT.

Concerning this clone itself: Other DNA variants within this sample encode the same CDR3. This chain links TRBV6-1 with TRBJ2-7, with 12 nucleotides matching TRBD1. The J segment lost 3 bases and the V segment lost 3 bases, leaving 6 bases of the junction unmatched. CDR3 length: 16 residues. CDR1 MNHNS and CDR2 SASEGT come from the germline V gene. In DNA, the CDR3 is TGTGCCAGCAGTGATCCGGGACAGGGGGCAGGCTACGAGCAGTACTTC. This translates into CASSDPGQGAGYEQYF.

This clone was seen only a few times. Its ends do not fully match the called genes, so a read error is possible. This sequence joins TRBV7-7 and TRBJ2-1, with D perhaps matching TRBD2 (6 bases). Per germline, CDR1 SSHAT and CDR2 FNYEAQ (reference sequence). The length of the CDR3 is 13 residues. As DNA, the CDR3 is TGTGCTAGCAGCCTGGAGGGGAGCGGTGAGCAGTTCTTC. Translation gives CASSLEGSGEQFF. Based on the CDR3 plus reference TRBV7-7 and TRBJ2-1, the full variable domain is GAGVSQSPRYKVTKRGQDVTLRCDPISSHATLYWYQQALGQGPEFLTYFNYEAQPDKSGLPSDRFSAERPEGSISTLTIQRTEQRDSAMYRCASSLEGSGEQFFGPGTRLTVL.

This sequence joins TRBV9 and TRBJ1-4, with 9 nucleotides matching TRBD1. The CDR3 is 15 amino acids. Per germline, CDR1 SGDLS and CDR2 YYNGEE. V gave up 3 bases and J gave up 8 bases; unmatched junction bases: 8. The CDR3 nucleotides read TGTGCCAGCAGCGCTATGGGGGACAGGGACGAAAAACTGTTTTTT. The encoded protein is CASSAMGDRDEKLFF.

J is TRBJ2-3 and V is TRBV15; D unclear. The CDR3 has 13 residues. Germline CDR1 and CDR2: LNHNV and YYDKDF (reference sequence). With 1 base removed from V and 2 bases from J, the gap between germline ends came to 4 bases. The CDR3 nucleotides read TGTGCCACCAGCAGAGGCGACACAGATACGCAGTATTTT. Protein sequence: CATSRGDTDTQYF.

This clone was detected only a few times. The chain employs TRBV7-2 and TRBJ2-2; the match to TRBD2 covers 7 bases. V lost 3 bases and J lost 4; bases outside the gene matches: 5. Germline loops: CDR1 SGHTA, CDR2 FQGNSA. This CDR3 contains 15 residues. CDR3 nucleotides: TGTGCCAGCAGCTTTTGGCGGGGGTTCACCGGGGAGCTGTTTTTT. It is translated as CASSFWRGFTGELFF.

This sequence joins TRBV19 and TRBJ1-1, with D perhaps TRBD1 (5 bases). This CDR3 spans 15 amino acids. V was cut by 3 bases and J by 5 bases, with 16 bases left in between. Per germline, CDR1 LNHDA and CDR2 SQIVND (reference sequence). CDR3 sequence reads: CASSMEGRGGTEAFF. Written as DNA, the CDR3 is TGTGCCAGTAGTATGGAGGGACGGGGAGGGACTGAAGCTTTCTTT.

This clone was detected only a few times. The rearrangement links TRBV18 to TRBJ2-5; the D gene could be TRBD1 or TRBD2 (6 bases each). V was shortened by 0 bases and J by 4 bases, with 18 bases between the two germline ends. Germline V gives CDR1 KGHSH, CDR2 LQKENI. CDR3 size: 17 residues. Here the CDR3 reads CASSPPERGGLGETQYF. For the CDR3, the DNA is TGTGCCAGCTCACCACCGGAAAGAGGGGGGCTCGGAGAGACCCAGTACTTC.

The chain uses TRBV19 and TRBJ1-5, with 9 bases matching TRBD1. Trimming at V came to 7 bases and at J to 6 bases, leaving 13 bases not matched to a gene. Germline-derived CDR1 and CDR2 are LNHDA and SQIVND (reference sequence). There are 16 residues in the CDR3. In DNA form, the CDR3 reads TGTGCCAGTATCCGGGGGACCGACAGGGGGGTTCAGCCCCAGCATTTT. This translates into CASIRGTDRGVQPQHF.

This clone is categorized as medium-sized. The V call is TRBV7-3, the J call TRBJ1-5, with no clear D. CDR3 length equals 15 residues. Trimming left V 5 bases short and J 5 bases short, with 16 bases between. Germline-derived CDR1 and CDR2 are SGHTA and FQGTGA. The CDR3 is CASSPAGMSDQPQHF. The DNA of the CDR3 is TGTGCCAGCAGCCCCGCGGGTATGAGCGATCAGCCCCAGCATTTT.

The chain combines TRBV11-3 with TRBJ2-1, with D unclear. Germline values: CDR1 SGHNT, CDR2 YENEEA. The ends were cut back, 2 bases at V and 5 bases at J, with 7 bases in the middle. CDR3 size: 13 residues. The CDR3 nucleotides read TGTGCCAGCAGCTTAAATTTGCACAATGAGCAGTTCTTC. It encodes CASSLNLHNEQFF.

The chain recombines TRBV4-1 with TRBJ1-6; the D gene is possibly TRBD1 (6 bases). The CDR3 covers 15 residues. Germline V lookup: CDR1 MGHRA, CDR2 YSYEKL. Trimming left V 5 bases short and J 6 bases short, with 14 bases between. CDR3 nucleotide sequence: TGCGCCAGCAGCTCATCGGTGGGGGCTAATTCACCCCTCCACTTT. Protein: CASSSSVGANSPLHF.

This clone was seen only once. The chain recombines TRBV4-1 with TRBJ2-1; 7 nucleotides align to TRBD2. V was clipped by 2 bases and J by 0 bases; unmatched bases: 10. Germline V gene lookup returns CDR1 MGHRA and CDR2 YSYEKL. The CDR3 spans 18 residues. CDR3: CASSQLAGDSSSYNEQFF. CDR3 DNA sequence: TGCGCCAGCAGCCAATTGGCGGGGGACTCGAGCTCCTACAATGAGCAGTTCTTC.

This clone was counted a few times. The gene calls are TRBV7-3 and TRBJ1-1; possible D gene TRBD1, 5 bases. Germline V CDR1 and CDR2: SGHTA, FQGTGA. Trimming removed 2 bases from V and 2 bases from J, with 6 bases in between. This CDR3 spans 13 amino acids. CDR3 sequence: CASSLGANTEAFF. For the CDR3, the DNA is TGTGCCAGCAGCTTAGGGGCAAACACTGAAGCTTTCTTT.

The rearrangement uses TRBV15 and TRBJ1-5; maybe TRBD1 (5 bases). The germline V gene encodes CDR1 LNHNV and CDR2 YYDKDF (reference sequence). The CDR3 length is 15 residues. V shed 5 bases and J shed 5 bases, with 16 bases lying between them. The CDR3 DNA reads as TGTGCCACCAGCCGAGTCGCAGGGAGGGATCAGCCCCAGCATTTT. Translating gives CATSRVAGRDQPQHF.

In this sample, this clone turned up a few times. This chain links TRBV19 with TRBJ1-4, with 7 bases fitting TRBD1. Germline trimming cut 6 bases from V and 8 bases from J; bases unmatched to any gene: 9. CDR3 length: 14 residues. Germline CDR1 LNHDA, CDR2 SQIVND (reference sequence). The CDR3 loop is CASSRGQPVEKLFF. In nucleotides, the CDR3 is TGTGCCAGTAGCCGGGGACAGCCGGTGGAAAAACTGTTTTTT.

The V and J genes are TRBV11-2 and TRBJ2-1; weak D call: TRBD2 (5 bases). Looked up from germline, CDR1 is SGHAT and CDR2 is FQNNGV. V lost 5 bases and J 6 bases, leaving 14 bases between the germline ends. The CDR3 runs to 14 residues. CDR3 bases: TGTGCCAGCAGCCTCCGGGCCGGAGGCAATGAGCAGTTCTTC. It encodes CASSLRAGGNEQFF.

J is TRBJ2-3 and V is TRBV15; 7 bases map to TRBD1. The CDR3 loop spans 15 amino acids. After removal of 8 bases from V and 0 bases from J, the junction contained 8 bases not matched to a gene. Germline CDR1 reads LNHNV; CDR2 reads YYDKDF (reference sequence). Here the CDR3 reads CATRPRDRSTDTQYF. The CDR3 nucleotides read TGTGCCACCCGACCCCGGGACAGAAGCACAGATACGCAGTATTTT.

This chain uses TRBV19 with TRBJ2-7, with 7 nucleotides matching TRBD2. In germline, CDR1 is LNHDA, CDR2 SQIVND (reference sequence). V lost 5 bases, J lost 7 bases, and 14 bases stayed unmatched. The CDR3 spans 15 residues. The CDR3 region is CASSPRGGARREQYF. CDR3 in DNA: TGTGCCAGTAGTCCCCGGGGAGGGGCGAGGAGGGAGCAGTACTTC.